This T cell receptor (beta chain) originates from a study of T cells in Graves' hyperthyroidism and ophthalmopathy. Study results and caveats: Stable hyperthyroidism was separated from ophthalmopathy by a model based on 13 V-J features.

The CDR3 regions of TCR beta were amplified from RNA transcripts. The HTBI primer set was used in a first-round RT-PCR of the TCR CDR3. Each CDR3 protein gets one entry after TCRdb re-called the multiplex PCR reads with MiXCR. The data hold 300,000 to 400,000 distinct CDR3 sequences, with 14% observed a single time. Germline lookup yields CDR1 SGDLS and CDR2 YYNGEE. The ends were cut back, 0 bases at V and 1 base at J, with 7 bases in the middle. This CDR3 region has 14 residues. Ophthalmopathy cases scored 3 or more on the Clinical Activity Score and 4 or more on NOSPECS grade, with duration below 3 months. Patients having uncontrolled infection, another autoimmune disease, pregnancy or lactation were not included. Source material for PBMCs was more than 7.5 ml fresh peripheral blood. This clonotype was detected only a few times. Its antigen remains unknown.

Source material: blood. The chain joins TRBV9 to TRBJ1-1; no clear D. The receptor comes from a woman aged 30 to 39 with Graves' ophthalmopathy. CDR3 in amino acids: CASSVVLRNTEAFF. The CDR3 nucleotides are TGTGCCAGCAGCGTAGTTCTTCGGAACACTGAAGCTTTCTTT.